Below, 18 T cell receptor beta chains from the same sample are listed, as sequenced in a study of breast tumors, draining lymph nodes, adjacent tissues. Axillary draining lymph nodes of breast cancer patients supplied the node samples. MiXCR, run by TCRdb on the multiplex PCR reads, gives a single entry per CDR3 protein. The repertoire holds approximately 170,000 distinct CDR3 sequences, 30% to 35% seen once, with approximately 4.3% in the top ten. The specimen sequenced was axillary lymph node tissue. The source is a female donor with breast cancer. Some clones in this sample may be carry-over from other donors' samples.

This clonotype was seen repeatedly, ten times or more. V and J are TRBV12-3 or TRBV12-4 and TRBJ2-2; no clear D gene. Trimming pared 11 bases from V and 4 bases from J, leaving 14 bases between. The CDR3 totals 13 residues. The CDR3 sequence is CAFRRLSTGELFF. The DNA of the CDR3 is TGTGCCTTCCGACGGTTGAGCACCGGGGAGCTGTTTTTT.

This clonotype was seen many times. The chain couples TRBV6-2 or TRBV6-3 to TRBJ2-1; possibly TRBD1 or TRBD2 for D (6 bases each). V dropped 7 bases and J dropped 3 bases, with 22 bases sitting between them. The CDR3 length is 17 residues. Germline-derived CDR1 and CDR2 are MNHEY and SVGEGT. CDR3 sequence: CASTSPTHGGNYNEQFF. The CDR3 DNA reads TGTGCCAGCACCTCACCAACCCACGGGGGCAACTACAATGAGCAGTTCTTC.

This clonotype was found many times. This chain uses TRBV10-3 with TRBJ2-7; weak D call: TRBD1 (6 bases). The CDR3 is 15 residues long. In germline, CDR1 is ENHRY, CDR2 SYGVKD. V was trimmed by 2 bases and J by 4 bases, leaving 15 bases between them. The CDR3 sequence: CAISEQGSGAYEQYF. Here the CDR3 DNA reads TGTGCCATCAGTGAGCAGGGGAGCGGAGCATACGAGCAGTACTTC.

In the case of this clonotype: A much larger clonotype is one base distant, so this may be a read error. The chain recombines TRBV14 with TRBJ2-7; D remains unclear. V lost 1 base and J 6 bases, leaving 22 bases between the germline ends. The CDR3 covers 17 residues. Germline CDR1 and CDR2: SGHDN and FVKESK. DNA for the CDR3: TGTGCCAGCAGCCAAGGTCCAGTTTGGGCGATTCTCTCCGAGCAGTACTTC. It specifies CASSQGPVWAILSEQYF.

Comments on this clonotype: A read error may explain this, as a much larger clone is one base away. The V call is TRBV9, the J call TRBJ2-1; D gene ambiguous. The CDR3 covers 12 residues. V dropped 3 bases and J dropped 8 bases, with 9 bases sitting between them. Germline CDR1 and CDR2: SGDLS and YYNGEE. The CDR3 DNA is TGTGCCAGCAGCGCATCCCCGTATGAGCAGTTCTTC. Amino acids: CASSASPYEQFF.

This chain links TRBV20-1 with TRBJ2-2; D is unresolved. There are 14 residues in the CDR3. The V and J ends lost 6 bases and 3 bases respectively, with 14 bases between them. CDR1 and CDR2 from the germline V gene are DFQATT and SNEGSKA (reference sequence). The CDR3 spells CSASRWRDTGELFF. CDR3 DNA: TGCAGTGCCAGTAGGTGGAGAGACACCGGGGAGCTGTTTTTT.

In its sample, this clonotype was seen many times. V usage is TRBV7-2 and J usage is TRBJ2-5; 7 bases are shared with TRBD2. J gave up 4 bases and V 6 bases, and 5 bases lay outside the gene matches. Germline lookup yields CDR1 SGHTA and CDR2 FQGNSA. The CDR3 has 13 residues. CDR3 protein: CASSGGGPETQYF. In DNA form, the CDR3 reads TGTGCCAGCAGTGGCGGGGGACCAGAGACCCAGTACTTC.

With regard to this clonotype: Being one base from a much bigger clone, this may be a read error. The V and J genes are TRBV11-2 and TRBJ2-7, with 8 bases identical to TRBD2. Germline loops: CDR1 SGHAT, CDR2 FQNNGV. Trimming at V came to 2 bases and at J to 1 base, leaving 7 bases not matched to a gene. This CDR3 comprises 16 residues. CDR3: CASSLTGASGSYEQYF. The CDR3 DNA reads as TGTGCCAGCAGCTTAACTGGGGCTAGCGGGTCCTACGAGCAGTACTTC.

This clonotype was picked up one time. This chain joins TRBV7-2 and TRBJ1-6; D not certain. In germline, CDR1 is SGHTA, CDR2 FQGNSA. V was cut by 3 bases and J by 7 bases, with 16 bases left in between. This CDR3 is 16 amino acids long. CDR3 sequence: CASSFGGPSQNSPLHF. The CDR3 DNA reads as TGTGCCAGCAGCTTCGGTGGCCCGAGTCAGAATTCACCCCTCCACTTT.

The rearrangement uses TRBV7-2 and TRBJ2-1, with TRBD2 matching over 16 bases. This CDR3 has 15 residues. CDR1 is SGHTA and CDR2 is FQGNSA in the germline V gene. The J segment lost 9 bases and the V segment lost 5 bases, leaving 4 bases of the junction unmatched. The CDR3 loop is CASSGTSGRATEQFF. CDR3 nucleotides: TGTGCCAGCAGCGGGACTAGCGGGAGGGCCACTGAGCAGTTCTTC.

This chain connects TRBV5-5 to TRBJ2-4; 10 bases match TRBD1. From germline, CDR1 is SGHKS and CDR2 YYEKEE (reference sequence). The CDR3 has 15 residues. The V and J ends lost 2 bases and 8 bases, in that order; junction bases with no gene match: 7. The CDR3 nucleotides are TGTGCCAGCAGCTTCCCGGGACAGGGGACGGACATTCAGTACTTC. As protein: CASSFPGQGTDIQYF.

This clonotype was picked up many times. The genes are TRBV9 and TRBJ2-1, with no clear D. Germline CDR1 reads SGDLS; CDR2 reads YYNGEE. The CDR3 is made up of 15 amino acids. V was shortened by 0 bases and J by 6 bases, with 13 bases between the two germline ends. CDR3 nucleotide sequence: TGTGCCAGCAGCGTAGCCGGGTTGAGCGTCAATGAGCAGTTCTTC. Translation: CASSVAGLSVNEQFF.

The table lists this clonotype with many counts. The chain carries TRBV30 and TRBJ2-7, with a tentative D call TRBD2 (5 bases). Germline CDR1 is GTSNPN and CDR2 is SVGIG (reference sequence). The CDR3 has 12 amino acids. Trimming shortened V by 2 bases and J by 6 bases, and 11 bases separated the two germline ends. The DNA of the CDR3 is TGTGCCTGGAGTAGCGGATGGATCGAGCAGTACTTC. It specifies CAWSSGWIEQYF.

In regard to this clonotype: A much larger clone differs from this one at a single base, so this may be a read error. Because it lacks the conserved phenylalanine or tryptophan at the end, this CDR3 is likely a read error. The chain couples TRBV6-6 to TRBJ2-7; 10 bases line up with TRBD1. Per germline, CDR1 MNHNY and CDR2 SVGAGI (reference sequence). With 2 bases clipped from V and 3 bases from J, the junction kept 7 bases outside the gene matches. The CDR3 length is 16 residues. The CDR3, as DNA: TGTGCCAGCAGTTACGTTCGGGGACAGGGGTTCTACGAGCAGTACCTC. Amino acids: CASSYVRGQGFYEQYL.

The chain is built from TRBV20-1 and TRBJ2-3; the D gene is possibly TRBD2 (5 bases). The germline gives CDR1 DFQATT, CDR2 SNEGSKA (reference sequence). This CDR3 spans 13 amino acids. V was shortened by 6 bases and J by 11 bases, with 21 bases between the two germline ends. This CDR3 reads CSARRDTFNEQYF. The CDR3 DNA follows: TGCAGTGCCAGACGGGATACATTTAATGAGCAGTATTTT.

In its sample, this clonotype was seen many times. The V and J genes are TRBV9 and TRBJ2-1, with D perhaps matching TRBD1 (5 bases). Germline CDR1 SGDLS, CDR2 YYNGEE. This CDR3 spans 13 amino acids. V was shortened by 0 bases and J by 4 bases, with 5 bases between the two germline ends. CDR3 coding DNA: TGTGCCAGCAGCGTAGAGGGGTACAATGAGCAGTTCTTC. This gives the protein CASSVEGYNEQFF.

This rearrangement joins TRBV20-1 to TRBJ2-1; 8 nucleotides line up with TRBD2. The V gene's germline CDR1 is DFQATT and CDR2 SNEGSKA (reference sequence). CDR3 length: 14 amino acids. The V gene end was trimmed by 0 bases and the J gene end by 9 bases; junction bases not matched to a gene: 7. In DNA form, the CDR3 reads TGCAGTGCTAGAGATCCGGGACTAGGGTTTGAGCAGTTCTTC. Translated, it gives CSARDPGLGFEQFF.

This clonotype has a count of ten or more. The rearrangement uses TRBV7-9 and TRBJ1-6, with unresolved D. The CDR3 has 12 amino acids. The germline V gene has CDR1 SEHNR and CDR2 FQNEAQ (reference sequence). V was pared by 10 bases and J by 10 bases, with 14 bases between. CDR3 amino acids: CANRKGFSPLHF. As DNA, the CDR3 is TGTGCCAACAGAAAAGGGTTCTCACCCCTCCACTTT.